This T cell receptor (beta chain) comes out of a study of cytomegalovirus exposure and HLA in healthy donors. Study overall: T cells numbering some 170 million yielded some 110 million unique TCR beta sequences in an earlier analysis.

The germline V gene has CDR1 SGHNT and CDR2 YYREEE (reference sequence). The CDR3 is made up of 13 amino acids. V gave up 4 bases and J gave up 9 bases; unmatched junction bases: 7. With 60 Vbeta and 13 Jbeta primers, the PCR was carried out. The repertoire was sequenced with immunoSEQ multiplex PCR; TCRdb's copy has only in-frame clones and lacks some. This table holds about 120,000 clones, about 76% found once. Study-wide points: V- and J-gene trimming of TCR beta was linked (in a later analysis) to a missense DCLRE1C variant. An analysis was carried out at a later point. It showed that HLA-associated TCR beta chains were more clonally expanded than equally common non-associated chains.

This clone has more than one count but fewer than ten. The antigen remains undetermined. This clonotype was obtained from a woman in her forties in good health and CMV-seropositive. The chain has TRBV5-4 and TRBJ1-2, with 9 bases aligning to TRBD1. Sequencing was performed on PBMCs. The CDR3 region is CASSPGTGTSYTF. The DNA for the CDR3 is TGTGCCAGCAGCCCAGGGACAGGGACGAGCTACACCTTC. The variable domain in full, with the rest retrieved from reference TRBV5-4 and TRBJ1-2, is ETGVTQSPTHLIKTRGQQVTLRCSSQSGHNTVSWYQQALGQGPQFIFQYYREEENGRGNFPPRFSGLQFPNYSSELNVNALELDDSALYLCASSPGTGTSYTFGSGTRLTVV.